This TCR beta chain appears in the sequencing data of a study of early T cells in non-severe SARS-CoV-2 infection. Study in general: Sequencing was performed on bulk RNA from unsorted whole blood, leaving chains unpaired.

Attachment of unique molecular identifiers was made to individual cDNA molecules. TCRdb re-called the 5' RACE reads through MiXCR, storing one row per CDR3 protein. The sample contains tens of thousands of distinct CDR3 sequences, over 5% of which appear only once. V was shortened by 2 bases and J by 3 bases, with 20 bases between the two germline ends. The CDR3 totals 18 residues. Germline lookup yields CDR1 SGHAT and CDR2 FQNNGV. The table lists this clonotype with a few counts. The sequence derives from an adult who was a healthcare worker with PCR-confirmed SARS-CoV-2 infection or an uninfected control (not recorded which). Sample: whole blood. The V and J genes are TRBV11-2 and TRBJ2-4; D remains ambiguous. The CDR3 region has the DNA TGTGCCAGCAGCTTAAGGAACCCTGTAATAGAGGTCAAAAACATTCAGTACTTC. Residues: CASSLRNPVIEVKNIQYF.